Listed below are T cell receptor beta chains from one sample, sequenced in a study of blood T cell repertoires in COVID-19. Assay: immunoSEQ multiplex PCR; the TCRdb copy retains only in-frame clones and omits some. The sample yields about 120,000 clones, 80% to 90% seen once. The sequencing sample was made of peripheral blood. Receptor source: a middle-aged man with acute or convalescent COVID-19. CDR3s leave out the opening cysteine and the closing phenylalanine or tryptophan.

j_gene	v_gene	CDR3aa
TRBJ1-2	TRBV2	ASSDEGVLYGYT
TRBJ1-6	TRBV3-1/TRBV3-2	ASSLRTGDSPLH
TRBJ2-2	TRBV7-3	ASSRGRDTGELF
TRBJ2-7	TRBV2	ASNDRGANYEQY
TRBJ2-7	TRBV24-1	ATSNGQGTYEQY
TRBJ2-1	TRBV4-1	ASSHRTGSDEQF
TRBJ2-7	TRBV5-1	ASDPGQGGYEQY
TRBJ2-7	TRBV30	AWSQGAGEYEQY
TRBJ2-2	TRBV4-1	ASSLLPGGAGTGELF
TRBJ2-5	TRBV23-1	ASSQSGGTSGGLASEETQY
TRBJ2-7	TRBV9	ASSADLGTSYEQY
TRBJ2-5	TRBV5-1	ASSFPRSGVGETQY
TRBJ1-3	TRBV18	ASSLQQGNSGNTIY
TRBJ2-3	TRBV20-1	SASDLFSGGGTDTQY
TRBJ2-7	TRBV15	ATGGRVSSYEQY
TRBJ2-3	TRBV5-1	ASSQGTSGFTDTQY
TRBJ1-1	TRBV25-1	ASSERGHLEIN
TRBJ2-7	TRBV7-2	ASSLQRPYEQY
TRBJ2-3	TRBV24-1	ATSESRDSVLEADTQY
TRBJ2-3	TRBV5-1	ASSLPTGSTDTQY
TRBJ1-2	TRBV5-1	ASSPLTPPDYGYT
TRBJ2-3	TRBV24-1	ATSAQDSNTDTQY
TRBJ1-1	TRBV10-1	ASSGRNTEAF
TRBJ2-5	TRBV5-6	ASSLGGTGAQY
TRBJ1-1	TRBV27	ASHMDSSNTEAF
TRBJ2-5	TRBV15	ATSRDRGQETQY
TRBJ2-3	TRBV5-1	ASSPGTGGTDTQY
TRBJ2-3	TRBV7-3	ASSSGPHSLDTQY
TRBJ1-2	TRBV4-1	ASSQTGTGKEGYT
TRBJ1-6	TRBV5-6	ASSFPVNSPLH
TRBJ2-1	TRBV5-1	ASSLVDPGTSGGPWNEQF
TRBJ2-5	TRBV4-2	ASSLLGGGGGETQY
TRBJ1-4	TRBV5-1	ASSLGTGTANEKLF
TRBJ2-7	TRBV19	ASSIGTGGSEQY
TRBJ2-3	TRBV27	ASSLLFRTSTDTQY
TRBJ2-2	TRBV10-1	ASSRTSGGNTGELF
TRBJ2-1	TRBV4-1	ASSGQEKGYNEQF
TRBJ2-7	TRBV12-5	ASGLGQSYEQY
TRBJ2-1	TRBV28	ASSRLDSGGSEQF
TRBJ1-2	TRBV6-6	ASSRGGGRYGYT
TRBJ2-5	TRBV25-1	ASSPRGGLGETQY
TRBJ2-7	TRBV6-5	ASMMGQSSYEQY
TRBJ2-1	TRBV6-5	ASSYELVGEQF